These 10 T cell receptor beta chains were all obtained from the same sample, sequenced in a study of blood T cell repertoires in COVID-19. The table came from immunoSEQ multiplex PCR; TCRdb's copy has only in-frame clones and leaves some out. This table holds some 220,000 clones, 80% to 90% found once. The source material was PBMCs or T cells enriched from blood (not recorded which). Every receptor here comes from a woman aged 45-60 years in a cohort exposed to, infected with or recovered from COVID-19 (not recorded which).

The rearrangement links TRBV4-2 to TRBJ1-5; 7 positions match TRBD1. After removal of 2 bases from V and 6 bases from J, the junction contained 7 bases not matched to a gene. Per the germline V gene, CDR1 is LGHNA and CDR2 is YNFKEQ. This CDR3 region has 15 residues. The CDR3 DNA reads TGTGCCAGCAGCCAAACAGGGGTGGAAGGTCAGCCCCAGCATTTT. This encodes CASSQTGVEGQPQHF.

The chain employs TRBV15 and TRBJ1-2; TRBD1 aligns across 9 bases. The CDR3 consists of 14 residues. Germline V gene data show CDR1 as LNHNV and CDR2 as YYDKDF (reference sequence). With 1 base clipped from V and 7 bases from J, the junction kept 4 bases outside the gene matches. CDR3 nucleotides: TGTGCCACCAGCAGAGCACAGGGGGCGATTGGCTACACCTTC. Translated, it gives CATSRAQGAIGYTF.

The chain recombines TRBV6-5 with TRBJ1-1; 11 positions match TRBD1. CDR3 length equals 15 residues. V lost 4 bases and J lost 4; bases outside the gene matches: 5. Germline values: CDR1 MNHEY, CDR2 SVGAGI. CDR3 in amino acids: CASSSGQGAGTEAFF. DNA of the CDR3: TGTGCCAGCAGTTCAGGACAGGGGGCGGGCACTGAAGCTTTCTTT.

V usage is TRBV30 and J usage is TRBJ1-1, with D possibly being TRBD1 (5 bases). The CDR3 sequence is 13 residues long. The germline V gene encodes CDR1 GTSNPN and CDR2 SVGIG (reference sequence). The V and J ends lost 2 bases and 3 bases respectively, with 10 bases between them. The CDR3 DNA follows: TGTGCCTGGAGTTCTCGACAGTACACTGAAGCTTTCTTT. Its translation is CAWSSRQYTEAFF.

The rearrangement joins TRBV12-3 or TRBV12-4 to TRBJ1-2; 7 nucleotides line up with TRBD1. V lost 4 bases, J lost 3 bases, and 2 bases stayed unmatched. The CDR3 consists of 13 residues. The CDR3 region is CASSYTGDYGYTF. The CDR3 coding sequence is TGTGCCAGCAGTTACACAGGGGACTATGGCTACACCTTC.

The chain uses TRBV6-1 and TRBJ1-6; D unresolved. V gave up 0 bases and J gave up 12 bases, with 12 bases separating them. Germline V gives CDR1 MNHNS, CDR2 SASEGT. This CDR3 spans 14 amino acids. CDR3 amino acids: CASSEAPGGRPLHF. The CDR3, as DNA: TGTGCCAGCAGTGAAGCGCCCGGAGGTAGACCCCTCCACTTT.

A few counts support this clone. The rearrangement links TRBV30 to TRBJ2-4; maybe TRBD1 (5 bases). V was clipped by 0 bases and J by 11 bases, with 11 bases between them. CDR3 length: 12 amino acids. Germline values: CDR1 GTSNPN, CDR2 SVGIG (reference sequence). The CDR3 DNA follows: TGTGCCTGGAGTGTCCAGGGTAGGGTTCAGTACTTC. Protein product: CAWSVQGRVQYF.

This chain connects TRBV7-3 to TRBJ2-2, with 9 nucleotides matching TRBD2. The CDR3 is 17 amino acids. J was trimmed by 5 bases and V by 7 bases; bases with no gene match: 14. Germline lookup yields CDR1 SGHTA and CDR2 FQGTGA. The CDR3 nucleotides read TGTGCCAGCATGCAGAGGGCTAGCGGGGAAAAAACCGGGGAGCTGTTTTTT. It specifies CASMQRASGEKTGELFF.

V usage is TRBV5-1 and J usage is TRBJ2-3; the match to TRBD2 covers 11 bases. The length of the CDR3 is 16 residues. With 5 bases clipped from V and 0 bases from J, the junction kept 5 bases outside the gene matches. Germline loops: CDR1 SGHRS, CDR2 YFSETQ. CDR3 sequence: CASSRSGGASTDTQYF. CDR3 coding DNA: TGCGCCAGCAGTCGTAGCGGGGGGGCTAGCACAGATACGCAGTATTTT.

The chain recombines TRBV9 with TRBJ2-1, with D possibly TRBD2 on 6 matching bases. Germline V gives CDR1 SGDLS, CDR2 YYNGEE. Trimming stripped 0 bases from V and 7 bases from J, with 11 bases between. This CDR3 spans 14 amino acids. The CDR3: CASSVVPRGNEQFF. The CDR3 region has the DNA TGTGCCAGCAGCGTAGTTCCCCGGGGGAATGAGCAGTTCTTC.